The T cell receptor beta chain described here comes from a study of T-cell reconstitution after alpha-beta-depleted transplantation in children. General study findings and limits: After transplant, high TCRbeta diversity at day 60 in some patients arose from surviving recipient T cells and thymic progenitors. The study reportedly traced alpha-beta T cells about two months after transplant to several hundred expanded graft clones. One year after transplant, T-cell counts and diversity came mostly from newly produced T cells.

CDR1 is LGHDT, CDR2 YNNKEL, per germline (reference sequence). CDR3 length: 15 residues. V gave up 11 bases and J gave up 0 bases, with 17 bases separating them. Molecular barcoding with unique molecular identifiers was used for the TCRbeta library. TCRdb reprocessed the PCR reads with MiXCR, giving one entry per CDR3 protein. The sample shows 250,000 to 300,000 distinct CDR3 sequences, 10% of them seen only once. Details on this clonotype: Its antigen is as yet unknown.

The gene calls are TRBV3-1 and TRBJ1-3; no firm D call. Sequencing used PBMCs, obtained before TCRalphabeta/CD19-depleted stem cell transplant. The TCR originated in a boy less than two years old with acute myeloid leukemia, due to receive a stem cell transplant. CDR3 sequence: CASSTRTHSGNTIYF. The CDR3 DNA reads as TGTGCCTCCTCCACGCGGACTCACTCTGGAAACACCATATATTTT.